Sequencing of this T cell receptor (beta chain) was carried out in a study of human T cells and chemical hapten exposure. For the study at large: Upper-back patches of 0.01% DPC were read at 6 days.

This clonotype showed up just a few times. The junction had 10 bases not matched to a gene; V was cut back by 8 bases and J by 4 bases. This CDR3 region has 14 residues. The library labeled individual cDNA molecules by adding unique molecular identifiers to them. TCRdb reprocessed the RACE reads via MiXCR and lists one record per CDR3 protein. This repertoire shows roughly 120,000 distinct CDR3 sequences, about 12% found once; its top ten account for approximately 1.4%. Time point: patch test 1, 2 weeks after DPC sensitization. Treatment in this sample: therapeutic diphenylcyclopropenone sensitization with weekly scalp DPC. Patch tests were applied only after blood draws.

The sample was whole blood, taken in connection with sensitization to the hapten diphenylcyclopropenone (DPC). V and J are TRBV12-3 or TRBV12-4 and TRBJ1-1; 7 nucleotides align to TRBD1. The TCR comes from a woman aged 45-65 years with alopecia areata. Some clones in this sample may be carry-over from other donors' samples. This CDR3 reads CASSPQGTVTEAFF. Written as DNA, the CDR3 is TGTGCCAGCTCCCCTCAGGGGACAGTCACTGAAGCTTTCTTT.